The 19 T cell receptor beta chains in this list originate from one sample, sequenced in a study of PD-1 blockade in classical Hodgkin lymphoma (dated by TCRdb to the early 2020s). Interpreted using the paper, the time point label stands for: cycle 1 day 1 (C1D1), immediately before nivolumab initiation. Relapse after autologous stem cell transplantation had occurred in all trial patients, and cohorts A, B and C were distinguished by prior brentuximab vedotin exposure. The library came from the immunoSEQ multiplex PCR assay. TCRdb holds this immuneACCESS table with in-frame rearrangements only. Some clones are missing; in checked studies, unresolved V genes explain under half, and the rest has no known cause. The sample profile shows 70,000 to 80,000 clones; just over 90% of them were found once. Jointly, the top ten make up approximately 8% of the sample. Sequencing used peripheral blood mononuclear cells (PBMCs), obtained at baseline. The receptors derive from a human donor with classical Hodgkin lymphoma.

The rearrangement links TRBV25-1 to TRBJ1-2; no firm D call. The CDR3 covers 12 residues. Per germline, CDR1 MGHDK and CDR2 SYGVNS. The germline V and J ends were trimmed by 1 base and 4 bases, with 4 bases remaining between them. The CDR3 spells CASSESGYGYTF. CDR3 coding DNA: TGTGCCAGCAGTGAATCCGGCTATGGCTACACCTTC.

The rearrangement links TRBV6-5 to TRBJ2-7; TRBD2 matches 10 bases. The V gene end was trimmed by 0 bases and the J gene end by 2 bases; junction bases not matched to a gene: 4. This CDR3 is built from 16 residues. The germline CDR1 and CDR2 sequences are MNHEY and SVGAGI. The CDR3 nucleotides are TGTGCCAGCAGTTACTCGACTAGCGGGTCTACCTACGAGCAGTACTTC. Amino acids: CASSYSTSGSTYEQYF.

This chain connects TRBV9 to TRBJ1-4; D remains ambiguous. The V and J ends lost 0 bases and 2 bases respectively, with 8 bases between them. This CDR3 contains 15 residues. Germline lookup yields CDR1 SGDLS and CDR2 YYNGEE. The CDR3 loop is CASSVDGRTNEKLFF. CDR3 DNA sequence: TGTGCCAGCAGCGTAGATGGCCGGACTAATGAAAAACTGTTTTTT.

The chain carries TRBV5-1 and TRBJ2-7; perhaps TRBD1 as D (5 bases). Germline assignment: CDR1 SGHRS and CDR2 YFSETQ. The V and J ends lost 4 bases and 5 bases respectively, with 13 bases between them. CDR3 length: 13 amino acids. CDR3 in amino acids: CASSTDQGNEQYF. The CDR3 DNA reads TGCGCCAGCAGCACCGACCAGGGTAACGAGCAGTACTTC.

The chain is built from TRBV4-1 and TRBJ2-7; D is possibly TRBD1 (5 bases). The length of the CDR3 is 15 residues. The germline CDR1 and CDR2 sequences are MGHRA and YSYEKL. V lost 4 bases and J lost 2, with 15 bases in between. CDR3 sequence reads: CASSPGNPYTYEQYF. The CDR3 nucleotides read TGCGCCAGCAGCCCAGGGAACCCCTATACCTACGAGCAGTACTTC.

J is TRBJ2-7 and V is TRBV19; 8 positions match TRBD2. Looked up from germline, CDR1 is LNHDA and CDR2 is SQIVND (reference sequence). This CDR3 region has 18 residues. Trimming cost V 5 bases and J 7 bases; bases outside gene matches: 22. CDR3: CASSSAPSGGFPGEEQYF. In DNA form, the CDR3 reads TGTGCCAGTAGTTCAGCACCCAGCGGGGGCTTTCCAGGGGAGGAGCAGTACTTC.

The genes are TRBV18 and TRBJ2-3; 11 nucleotides line up with TRBD2. The ends lost 3 bases at V and 2 bases at J; junction bases unmatched: 10. The CDR3 loop spans 18 amino acids. Germline CDR1 reads KGHSH; CDR2 reads LQKENI. The CDR3 coding sequence is TGTGCCAGCTCACCTCTCTCCCTAGCGGGAGGCTTCACAGATACGCAGTATTTT. It yields the protein CASSPLSLAGGFTDTQYF.

The chain recombines TRBV5-1 with TRBJ1-1; TRBD1 matches at 7 bases. The CDR3 totals 14 residues. J was trimmed by 1 base and V by 3 bases; bases with no gene match: 3. Germline CDR1 reads SGHRS; CDR2 reads YFSETQ. CDR3: CASSSGQTNTEAFF. CDR3 nucleotides: TGCGCCAGCAGCTCGGGACAGACGAACACTGAAGCTTTCTTT.

This clone has a handful of counts. This sequence joins TRBV27 and TRBJ2-3, with D uncertain. The germline gives CDR1 MNHEY, CDR2 SMNVEV (reference sequence). Trimming left V 7 bases short and J 5 bases short, with 7 bases between. CDR3 length: 11 residues. CDR3 nucleotide sequence: TGTGCCAGCACTGCCGGAGATACGCAGTATTTT. As protein: CASTAGDTQYF.

The chain recombines TRBV27 with TRBJ1-1; TRBD1 agrees at 8 bases. This CDR3 has 15 amino acids. CDR1 is MNHEY, CDR2 SMNVEV, per germline (reference sequence). The V segment lost 6 bases and the J segment 4 bases; nucleotides outside the gene matches: 10. The CDR3 loop is CASRPNDRGGTEAFF. The DNA of the CDR3 is TGTGCCAGCAGACCGAACGACAGGGGAGGCACTGAAGCTTTCTTT.

The V gene is TRBV7-9, the J gene TRBJ1-2, with D tentatively TRBD1 (5 bases). V was trimmed by 5 bases and J by 1 base, leaving 11 bases between them. Looked up from germline, CDR1 is SEHNR and CDR2 is FQNEAQ (reference sequence). The CDR3 has 14 residues. Here the CDR3 DNA reads TGTGCCAGCAGCACCGGGACGGATAACTATGGCTACACCTTC. As protein: CASSTGTDNYGYTF.

The V and J genes are TRBV4-1 and TRBJ2-1; TRBD1 agrees at 11 bases. V trimming: 1 base; J trimming: 6 bases; junction bases outside the gene matches: 2. The V gene's germline CDR1 is MGHRA and CDR2 YSYEKL. CDR3 length: 15 residues. CDR3 protein: CASSQAGQGGNEQFF. In DNA, the CDR3 is TGCGCCAGCAGCCAAGCGGGACAGGGGGGCAATGAGCAGTTCTTC.

V gene TRBV7-2 combines with J gene TRBJ2-1; the D gene is possibly TRBD2 (5 bases). CDR1 is SGHTA, CDR2 FQGNSA, per germline. The CDR3 is made up of 13 amino acids. The V gene lost 3 bases and the J gene lost 8 bases, with 11 bases spanning the gap. CDR3 protein: CASSFALVDEQFF. In nucleotides, the CDR3 is TGTGCCAGCAGCTTTGCACTAGTTGATGAGCAGTTCTTC.

V is TRBV12-5 and J is TRBJ2-7; 8 bases map to TRBD1. There are 16 residues in the CDR3. CDR1 is LGHNT and CDR2 is FRNRAP in the germline V gene. V was pared by 8 bases and J by 2 bases, with 14 bases of the junction left unmatched. The CDR3 region has the DNA TGTGCTAGTAAGCCCAGGGGGCACCGCCATACCTACGAGCAGTACTTC. This codes for CASKPRGHRHTYEQYF.

V usage is TRBV4-1 and J usage is TRBJ1-1; D remains ambiguous. This CDR3 has 14 amino acids. CDR1 and CDR2 from the germline V gene are MGHRA and YSYEKL. With 1 base removed from V and 0 bases from J, the gap between germline ends came to 6 bases. This CDR3 reads CASSQGDMNTEAFF. The CDR3, as DNA: TGCGCCAGCAGCCAAGGGGATATGAACACTGAAGCTTTCTTT.

The chain employs TRBV4-3 and TRBJ2-1; either TRBD1 or TRBD2 may supply D (6 bases each). V gave up 0 bases and J gave up 5 bases, with 14 bases separating them. CDR1 is LGHNA, CDR2 YSLEER, per germline. The CDR3 consists of 16 residues. This CDR3 reads CASSQETRGNHNEQFF. The CDR3 nucleotides read TGCGCCAGCAGCCAAGAGACTAGGGGGAACCACAATGAGCAGTTCTTC.

The V and J genes are TRBV11-2 and TRBJ2-4; D gene ambiguous. V lost 5 bases and J lost 11, with 19 bases in between. This CDR3 is built from 14 residues. CDR1 is SGHAT, CDR2 FQNNGV, per germline. The CDR3 sequence: CASSAGGDLDLQYF. The CDR3 region has the DNA TGTGCCAGCAGCGCTGGCGGCGACCTTGATCTTCAGTACTTC.

The V and J genes are TRBV6-1 and TRBJ2-7; D gene ambiguous. The CDR3 runs to 11 residues. Germline V gives CDR1 MNHNS, CDR2 SASEGT. The V gene lost 5 bases and the J gene lost 11 bases, with 13 bases spanning the gap. The CDR3 is CASSYPSWEYF. Here the CDR3 DNA reads TGTGCCAGCAGTTACCCGAGTTGGGAGTACTTC.

The CDR3 reads CASSPGPIEAFF. CDR3 nucleotide sequence: TGTGCCAGCTCACCGGGACCGATAGAAGCTTTCTTT. V and J are TRBV18 and TRBJ1-1; tentatively, D is TRBD1 (5 bases). Trimming stripped 3 bases from V and 8 bases from J, with 10 bases between. The germline CDR1 and CDR2 sequences are KGHSH and LQKENI. The CDR3 covers 12 residues.